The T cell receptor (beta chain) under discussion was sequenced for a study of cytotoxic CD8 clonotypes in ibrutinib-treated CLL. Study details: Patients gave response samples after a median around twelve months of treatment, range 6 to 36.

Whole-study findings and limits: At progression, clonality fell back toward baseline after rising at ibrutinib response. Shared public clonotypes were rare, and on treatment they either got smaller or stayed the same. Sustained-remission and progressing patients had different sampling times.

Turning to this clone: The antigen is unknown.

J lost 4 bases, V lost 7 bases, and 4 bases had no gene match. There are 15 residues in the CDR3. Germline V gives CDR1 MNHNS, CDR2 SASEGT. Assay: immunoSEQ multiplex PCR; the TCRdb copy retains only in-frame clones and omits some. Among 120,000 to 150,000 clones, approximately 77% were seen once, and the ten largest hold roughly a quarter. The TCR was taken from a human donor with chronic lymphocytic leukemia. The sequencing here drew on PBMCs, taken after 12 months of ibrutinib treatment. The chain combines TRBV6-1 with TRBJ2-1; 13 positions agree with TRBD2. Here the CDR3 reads CASIPTSGGYNEQFF. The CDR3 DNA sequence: TGTGCCAGCATTCCGACTAGCGGGGGGTACAATGAGCAGTTCTTC.